Below are 2 T cell receptor beta chains sequenced from a single sample in a study of T cell responses to AZD1222 COVID-19 vaccine (dated by TCRdb to the early 2020s). The time point label on this specimen signifies: about 28 days (+/-7) after the second vaccine dose. To prepare the library, the immunoSEQ multiplex PCR assay was applied. The clones in this table, taken by TCRdb from immuneACCESS, are in-frame only. Not every clone is retained; where verified, under half of the shortfall comes from an unresolved V gene, and the cause of the rest is unknown. The table for this sample lists approximately 170,000 clones; about 86% of them were counted only once. 11% of the sample rests with the top ten. The specimen comprised peripheral blood, sampled 28 days after the second AZD1222 dose. Source of these receptors: an adult who received the AZD1222 COVID-19 vaccine.

The chain combines TRBV7-2 with TRBJ1-6; the D is unclear. The CDR3 totals 14 residues. V dropped 4 bases and J dropped 10 bases, with 14 bases sitting between them. CDR1 and CDR2 (germline): SGHTA, FQGNSA. The CDR3 is CASSSRGMGSPLHF. CDR3 DNA: TGTGCCAGCAGCTCGCGTGGTATGGGGTCACCCCTCCACTTT.

V is TRBV7-2 and J is TRBJ2-2; D remains unclear. This CDR3 contains 13 residues. Germline CDR1 SGHTA, CDR2 FQGNSA. The V end lost 6 bases, the J end lost 1 base, and 6 bases lay between the germline ends. The CDR3 reads CASRTRNTGELFF. As DNA, the CDR3 is TGTGCCAGCAGGACACGGAACACCGGGGAGCTGTTTTTT.